This T cell receptor beta chain was captured in a study of human T cells and chemical hapten exposure. Findings and caveats of the study: With patch test score, the counts of PT1 expanded TCRs showed a positive correlation.

Attachment of unique molecular identifiers to individual cDNA molecules was performed in the library. Each CDR3 protein gets one entry after TCRdb re-called the RACE reads with MiXCR. The data show just over 80,000 distinct CDR3 sequences, approximately 12% seen once. This CDR3 comprises 15 residues. Deletions cut 6 bases from V and 0 bases from J, with 12 bases between. This clonotype has ten or more counts. What it recognizes is unknown. Documented time point: patch test 1, 2 weeks after DPC sensitization. Treatment given: therapeutic diphenylcyclopropenone sensitization with weekly scalp DPC. Patch tests were applied only after blood draws.

The sequences come from whole blood, collected in connection with sensitization to the hapten diphenylcyclopropenone (DPC). The source of this sequence is a woman aged 50 to 60 with alopecia areata. Some clones in this sample may be carry-over from other donors' samples. The rearrangement uses TRBV12-3 or TRBV12-4 and TRBJ2-1; TRBD1 or TRBD2 may be the D gene (5 bases each). CDR3 nucleotides: TGTGCCAGCAGGCCGGGACGCGGCTCCTACAATGAGCAGTTCTTC. It specifies CASRPGRGSYNEQFF.